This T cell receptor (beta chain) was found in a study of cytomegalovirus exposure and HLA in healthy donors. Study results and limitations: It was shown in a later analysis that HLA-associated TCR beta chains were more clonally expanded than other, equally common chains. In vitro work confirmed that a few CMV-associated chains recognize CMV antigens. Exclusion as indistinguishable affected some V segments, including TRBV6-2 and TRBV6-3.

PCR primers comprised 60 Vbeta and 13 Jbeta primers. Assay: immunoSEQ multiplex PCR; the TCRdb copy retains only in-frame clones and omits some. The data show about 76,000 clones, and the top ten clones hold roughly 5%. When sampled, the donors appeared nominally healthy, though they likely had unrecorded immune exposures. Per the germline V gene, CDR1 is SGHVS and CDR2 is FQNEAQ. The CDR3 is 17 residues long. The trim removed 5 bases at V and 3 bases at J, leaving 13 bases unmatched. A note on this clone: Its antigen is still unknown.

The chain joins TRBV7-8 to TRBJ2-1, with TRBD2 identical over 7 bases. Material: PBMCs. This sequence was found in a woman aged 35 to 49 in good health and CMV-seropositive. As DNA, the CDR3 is TGTGCCAGCAGCCTACCACGGCGACTAGCCATCTACAATGAGCAGTTCTTC. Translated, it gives CASSLPRRLAIYNEQFF.